A single sample is the source of the 20 T cell receptor beta chains below, sequenced in a study of T cell responses to AZD1222 COVID-19 vaccine. The protocol was immunoSEQ multiplex PCR, while the TCRdb copy is restricted to in-frame clones and leaves out a portion. Of roughly 77,000 clones listed, roughly 90% are singletons. The sample here was peripheral blood, taken 28 days after the second AZD1222 dose. These receptors all come from an adult who received the AZD1222 COVID-19 vaccine.

This clone came up once. CDR3 bases: TGTGCCAGCAGCTTACCCCAAGGAGGGTCGAACACTGAAGCTTTCTTT. Its protein is CASSLPQGGSNTEAFF. V gene TRBV7-6 combines with J gene TRBJ1-1; no clear D. The CDR3 consists of 16 residues. CDR1 SGHVS and CDR2 FNYEAQ come from the germline V gene. V dropped 2 bases and J dropped 1 base, with 14 bases sitting between them.

The table lists this clone with a count of one. V usage is TRBV5-8 and J usage is TRBJ2-1; 10 positions match TRBD2. The V segment lost 5 bases and the J segment 7 bases; nucleotides outside the gene matches: 6. Germline V gene lookup returns CDR1 SGHTS and CDR2 YDEGEE. The CDR3 runs 14 residues. The CDR3 DNA is TGTGCCAGCAGGGGACTAGCGCCCGATAATGAGCAGTTCTTC. Protein: CASRGLAPDNEQFF.

The chain uses TRBV9 and TRBJ1-1; no definite D call. The CDR3 spans 13 residues. Germline assignment: CDR1 SGDLS and CDR2 YYNGEE. V was trimmed by 1 base and J by 4 bases, leaving 8 bases between them. The DNA for the CDR3 is TGTGCCAGCAGCGTAATTCCAGGCACTGAAGCTTTCTTT. It encodes CASSVIPGTEAFF.

The chain has TRBV6-6 and TRBJ2-4; a possible D gene is TRBD1 (6 bases). Trimming removed 6 bases at V and 4 bases at J, with 19 bases between. Germline V gene sequence: CDR1 MNHNY, CDR2 SVGAGI (reference sequence). The length of the CDR3 is 16 residues. The CDR3 DNA sequence: TGTGCCAGCAGATCTGTACAGGGCGACCGTAAAAACATTCAGTACTTC. Amino acid sequence: CASRSVQGDRKNIQYF.

V and J are TRBV27 and TRBJ1-1; D remains unclear. Germline-derived CDR1 and CDR2 are MNHEY and SMNVEV (reference sequence). Trimming left V 2 bases short and J 1 base short, with 14 bases between. The CDR3 spans 16 residues. The CDR3 loop is CASSLVVLGPNTEAFF. The CDR3 DNA is TGTGCCAGCAGTTTAGTTGTTTTGGGTCCGAACACTGAAGCTTTCTTT.

The V call is TRBV5-1, the J call TRBJ2-7, with D hard to call. This CDR3 is built from 15 residues. Germline assignment: CDR1 SGHRS and CDR2 YFSETQ. V shed 5 bases and J shed 2 bases, with 17 bases lying between them. This CDR3 is CASSLAAGPPYEQYF. In DNA form, the CDR3 reads TGCGCCAGCAGTCTGGCAGCCGGGCCCCCCTACGAGCAGTACTTC.

In this sample, this clone turned up once. The chain recombines TRBV20-1 with TRBJ1-5; possible D gene TRBD1, 6 bases. The CDR3 totals 21 residues. The V gene's germline CDR1 is DFQATT and CDR2 SNEGSKA (reference sequence). The V gene lost 3 bases and the J gene lost 9 bases, with 39 bases spanning the gap. In DNA form, the CDR3 reads TGCAGTGCTAGTCGAGTATCCGTAAACCCGACCGGGACACTTCTTTCGTTGCCCCAGCATTTT. Residues: CSASRVSVNPTGTLLSLPQHF.

The V and J genes are TRBV2 and TRBJ1-1; TRBD1 might be the D (6 bases). CDR1 and CDR2 (germline): SNHLY, FYNNEI. Trimming cost V 2 bases and J 4 bases, with 11 bases left between them. The CDR3 is 14 amino acids. The CDR3 DNA reads TGTGCCAGCAGTGAACGGGGGGCCGGCACTGAAGCTTTCTTT. This encodes CASSERGAGTEAFF.

This chain connects TRBV7-8 to TRBJ2-1; D is perhaps TRBD2 (5 bases). The CDR3 is 15 amino acids. V lost 3 bases to trimming and J lost 5 bases, with 14 bases between them. Germline V gives CDR1 SGHVS, CDR2 FQNEAQ. The CDR3 bases are TGTGCCAGCAGCTTCGCCCTTCCGCGGGACAATGAGCAGTTCTTC. This gives the protein CASSFALPRDNEQFF.

Only one count was recorded for this clone. The gene calls are TRBV19 and TRBJ1-1; 8 bases line up with TRBD1. Losses at the gene ends were 6 bases for V and 4 bases for J; bases not matched to a gene: 4. There are 13 residues in the CDR3. In germline, CDR1 is LNHDA, CDR2 SQIVND (reference sequence). The CDR3 DNA reads as TGTGCCAGTAGCCCAGGGGGCGGCACTGAAGCTTTCTTT. Protein: CASSPGGGTEAFF.

The chain has TRBV14 and TRBJ1-1; D not certain. The CDR3 spans 15 residues. Germline V gives CDR1 SGHDN, CDR2 FVKESK. V lost 2 bases, J lost 0 bases, and 10 bases lay in between. This chain's CDR3 is CASSQYQAVNTEAFF. The CDR3, as DNA: TGTGCCAGCAGCCAATACCAGGCCGTGAACACTGAAGCTTTCTTT.

V usage is TRBV20-1 and J usage is TRBJ2-3; D may be TRBD2 (5 bases). Deletions cut 3 bases from V and 6 bases from J, with 16 bases between. Germline assignment: CDR1 DFQATT and CDR2 SNEGSKA (reference sequence). This CDR3 comprises 14 residues. CDR3 coding DNA: TGCAGTGCTAGTCCTTTCCAACGCGGGGATACGCAGTATTTT. This sequence encodes CSASPFQRGDTQYF.

The chain uses TRBV30 and TRBJ1-2; D unclear. Per the germline V gene, CDR1 is GTSNPN and CDR2 is SVGIG (reference sequence). CDR3 size: 13 residues. Trimming cost V 0 bases and J 4 bases, with 9 bases left between them. For the CDR3, the DNA is TGTGCCTGGAGTGTTAGGTGGCCCTATGGCTACACCTTC. As protein: CAWSVRWPYGYTF.

The V gene is TRBV5-8, the J gene TRBJ1-5; D not certain. CDR1 is SGHTS and CDR2 is YDEGEE in the germline V gene. The CDR3 consists of 13 residues. Trimming took off 4 bases at V and 7 bases at J, with 12 bases between the two ends. In DNA, the CDR3 is TGTGCCAGCAGCAGATCACGCGGCCAGCCCCAGCATTTT. This translates into CASSRSRGQPQHF.

Here the CDR3 DNA reads TGTGCCATCAGTGGATCCACGGAGACTGGAAACACCATATATTTT. It encodes CAISGSTETGNTIYF. The chain is built from TRBV10-3 and TRBJ1-3; D is unresolved. The CDR3 consists of 15 residues. Germline V gene sequence: CDR1 ENHRY, CDR2 SYGVKD. V was shortened by 4 bases and J by 2 bases, with 12 bases between the two germline ends.

The chain carries TRBV30 and TRBJ1-2; 9 bases match TRBD1. The V gene end was trimmed by 5 bases and the J gene end by 6 bases; junction bases not matched to a gene: 10. The CDR3 totals 14 residues. Looked up from germline, CDR1 is GTSNPN and CDR2 is SVGIG (reference sequence). This CDR3 is CAWGYGTGWNGYTF. The CDR3 DNA sequence: TGTGCCTGGGGTTACGGGACAGGGTGGAATGGCTACACCTTC.

The chain combines TRBV2 with TRBJ2-7; 11 bases fit TRBD1. This CDR3 is built from 14 residues. With 8 bases clipped from V and 4 bases from J, the junction kept 7 bases outside the gene matches. CDR1 and CDR2 from the germline V gene are SNHLY and FYNNEI. The CDR3, as DNA: TGTGCCAGCTTAAGGGACAGGGGGAGTTACGAGCAGTACTTC. This codes for CASLRDRGSYEQYF.

The chain recombines TRBV11-2 with TRBJ1-5; D unclear. Trimming cost V 6 bases and J 5 bases, with 8 bases left between them. Germline CDR1 SGHAT, CDR2 FQNNGV. This CDR3 is built from 12 residues. The CDR3 coding sequence is TGTGCCAGCAGTCCTGGGGATCAGCCCCAGCATTTT. Encoded protein: CASSPGDQPQHF.

This chain links TRBV5-1 with TRBJ2-1, with TRBD2 matching over 11 bases. The CDR3 spans 14 residues. V lost 1 base to trimming and J lost 8 bases; unmatched junction nucleotides: 2. In germline, CDR1 is SGHRS, CDR2 YFSETQ. The DNA of the CDR3 is TGCGCCAGCAGCTTGCAACTAGCGGGAGATGAGCAGTTCTTC. Amino acids: CASSLQLAGDEQFF.

This clone was observed a single time. The chain recombines TRBV6-5 with TRBJ1-2, with 7 bases aligning to TRBD1. This CDR3 has 13 amino acids. After removal of 4 bases from V and 4 bases from J, the junction contained 3 bases not matched to a gene. CDR1 MNHEY and CDR2 SVGAGI come from the germline V gene. CDR3 residues: CASSSGQLYGYTF. The CDR3 DNA reads TGTGCCAGCAGTTCGGGACAGCTCTATGGCTACACCTTC.